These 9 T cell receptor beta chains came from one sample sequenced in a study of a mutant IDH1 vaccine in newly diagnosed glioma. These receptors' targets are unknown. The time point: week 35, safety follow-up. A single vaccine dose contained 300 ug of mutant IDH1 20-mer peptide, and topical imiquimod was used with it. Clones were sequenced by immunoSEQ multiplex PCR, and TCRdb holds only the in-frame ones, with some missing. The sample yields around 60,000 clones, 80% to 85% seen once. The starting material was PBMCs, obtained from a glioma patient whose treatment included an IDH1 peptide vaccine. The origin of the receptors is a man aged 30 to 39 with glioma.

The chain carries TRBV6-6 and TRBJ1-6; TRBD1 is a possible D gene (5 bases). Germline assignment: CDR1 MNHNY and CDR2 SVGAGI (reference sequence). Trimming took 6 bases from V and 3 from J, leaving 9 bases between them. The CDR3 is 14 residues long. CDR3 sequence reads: CASRPGVYNSPLHF. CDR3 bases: TGTGCCAGCAGGCCGGGGGTCTATAATTCACCCCTCCACTTT.

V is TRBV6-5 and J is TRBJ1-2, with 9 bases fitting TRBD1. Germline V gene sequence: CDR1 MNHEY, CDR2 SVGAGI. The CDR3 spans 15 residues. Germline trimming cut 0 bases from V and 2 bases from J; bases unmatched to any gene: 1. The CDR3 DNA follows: TGTGCCAGCAGTTACTCAGGGACAGGGAACTATGGCTACACCTTC. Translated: CASSYSGTGNYGYTF.

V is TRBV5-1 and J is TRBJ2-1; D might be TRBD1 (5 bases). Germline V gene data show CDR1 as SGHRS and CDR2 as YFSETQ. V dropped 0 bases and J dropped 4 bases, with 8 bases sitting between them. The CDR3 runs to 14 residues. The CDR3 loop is CASSLGGPYNEQFF. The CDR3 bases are TGCGCCAGCAGCTTGGGGGGCCCTTACAATGAGCAGTTCTTC. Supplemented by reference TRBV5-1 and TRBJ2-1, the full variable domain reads KAGVTQTPRYLIKTRGQQVTLSCSPISGHRSVSWYQQTPGQGLQFLFEYFSETQRNKGNFPGRFSGRQFSNSRSEMNVSTLELGDSALYLCASSLGGPYNEQFFGPGTRLTVL.

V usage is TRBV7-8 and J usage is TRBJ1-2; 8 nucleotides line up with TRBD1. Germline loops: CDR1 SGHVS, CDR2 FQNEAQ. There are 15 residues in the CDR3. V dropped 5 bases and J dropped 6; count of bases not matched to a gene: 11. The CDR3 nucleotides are TGTGCCAGCAGCCCCCGGGACAGGCGTGTGAATGGCTACACCTTC. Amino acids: CASSPRDRRVNGYTF.

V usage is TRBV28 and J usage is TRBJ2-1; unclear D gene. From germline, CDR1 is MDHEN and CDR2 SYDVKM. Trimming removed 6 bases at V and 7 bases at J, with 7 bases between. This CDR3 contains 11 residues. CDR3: CASRSGNEQFF. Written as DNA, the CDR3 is TGTGCCAGCAGGAGTGGGAATGAGCAGTTCTTC.

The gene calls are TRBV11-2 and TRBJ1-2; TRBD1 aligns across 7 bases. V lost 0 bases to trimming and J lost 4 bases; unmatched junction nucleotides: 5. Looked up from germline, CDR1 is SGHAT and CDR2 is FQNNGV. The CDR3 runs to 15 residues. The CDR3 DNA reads TGTGCCAGCAGCTTAGATCGGGACAGACTCTATGGCTACACCTTC. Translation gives CASSLDRDRLYGYTF. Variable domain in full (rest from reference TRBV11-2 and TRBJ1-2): EAGVAQSPRYKIIEKRQSVAFWCNPISGHATLYWYQQILGQGPKLLIQFQNNGVVDDSQLPKDRFSAERLKGVDSTLKIQPAKLEDSAVYLCASSLDRDRLYGYTFGSGTRLTVV.

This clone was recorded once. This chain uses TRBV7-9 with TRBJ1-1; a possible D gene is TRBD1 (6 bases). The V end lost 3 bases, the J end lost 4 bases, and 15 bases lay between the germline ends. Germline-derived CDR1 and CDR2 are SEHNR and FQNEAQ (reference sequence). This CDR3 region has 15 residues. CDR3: CASSFWGGQATEAFF. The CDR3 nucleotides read TGTGCCAGCAGCTTCTGGGGGGGGCAGGCCACTGAAGCTTTCTTT. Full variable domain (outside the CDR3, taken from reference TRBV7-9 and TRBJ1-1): DTGVSQNPRHKITKRGQNVTFRCDPISEHNRLYWYRQTLGQGPEFLTYFQNEAQLEKSRLLSDRFSAERPKGSFSTLEIQRTEQGDSAMYLCASSFWGGQATEAFFGQGTRLTVV.

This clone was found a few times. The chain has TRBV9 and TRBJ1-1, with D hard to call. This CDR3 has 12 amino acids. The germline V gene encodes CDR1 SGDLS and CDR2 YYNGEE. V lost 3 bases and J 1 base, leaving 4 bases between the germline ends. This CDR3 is CASSESNTEAFF. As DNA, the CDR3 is TGTGCCAGCAGCGAATCGAACACTGAAGCTTTCTTT.

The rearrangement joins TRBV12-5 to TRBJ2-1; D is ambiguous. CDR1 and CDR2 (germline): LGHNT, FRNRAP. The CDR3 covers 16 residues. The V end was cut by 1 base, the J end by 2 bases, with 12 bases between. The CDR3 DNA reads TGTGCTAGTGGTTTGGCCCGGCAAGCCGCCTACAATGAGCAGTTCTTC. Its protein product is CASGLARQAAYNEQFF.